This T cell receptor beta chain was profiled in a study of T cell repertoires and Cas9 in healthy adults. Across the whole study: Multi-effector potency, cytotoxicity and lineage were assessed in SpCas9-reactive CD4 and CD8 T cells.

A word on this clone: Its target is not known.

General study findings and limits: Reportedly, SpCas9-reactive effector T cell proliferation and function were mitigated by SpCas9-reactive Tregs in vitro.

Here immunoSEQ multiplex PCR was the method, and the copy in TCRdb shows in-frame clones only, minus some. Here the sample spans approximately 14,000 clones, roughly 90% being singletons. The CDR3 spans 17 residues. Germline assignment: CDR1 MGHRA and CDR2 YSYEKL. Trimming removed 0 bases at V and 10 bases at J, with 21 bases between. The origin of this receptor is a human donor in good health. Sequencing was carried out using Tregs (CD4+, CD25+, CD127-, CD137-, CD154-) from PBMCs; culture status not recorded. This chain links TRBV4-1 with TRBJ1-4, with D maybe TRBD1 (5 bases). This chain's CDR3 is CASSQDISGVRAGKLFF. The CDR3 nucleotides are TGCGCCAGCAGCCAAGATATCTCGGGGGTGAGGGCGGGAAAACTGTTTTTT.